Listed here are 5 T cell receptor beta chains from one sample, sequenced in a study of T cell repertoires in cytomegalovirus infection. Their antigen targets remain unknown. TCRdb reprocessed the reads with MiXCR, giving one entry per CDR3 protein. The sample comprises around 900,000 distinct CDR3 sequences, more than 25% of which are singletons, and more than 13% rests with the top ten. This sample comprised cultured CD8+ T cells from PBMCs, obtained from culture after CMV antigen stimulation. These receptors were taken from a human donor in good health (CMV status not recorded). Some clones in this sample may be carry-over from other donors' samples.

This chain connects TRBV28 to TRBJ1-1; D gene ambiguous. Germline V CDR1 and CDR2: MDHEN, SYDVKM. The CDR3 length is 16 residues. Trimming removed 1 base from V and 0 bases from J, with 12 bases in between. The CDR3 DNA reads as TGTGCCAGCAGTTTATCCCAGGTGCAGATGAACACTGAAGCTTTCTTT. Residues: CASSLSQVQMNTEAFF. Full variable domain (remainder filled in from reference TRBV28 and TRBJ1-1): DVKVTQSSRYLVKRTGEKVFLECVQDMDHENMFWYRQDPGLGLRLIYFSYDVKMKEKGDIPEGYSVSREKKERFSLILESASTNQTSMYLCASSLSQVQMNTEAFFGQGTRLTVV.

This clonotype came up many times. The chain links TRBV6-5 to TRBJ1-1, with D perhaps TRBD1 (5 bases). This CDR3 is built from 14 residues. Germline CDR1 and CDR2: MNHEY and SVGAGI. Trimming removed 0 bases at V and 1 base at J, with 6 bases between. The CDR3 loop reads CASSYSTANTEAFF. CDR3 nucleotide sequence: TGTGCCAGCAGTTACTCGACAGCGAACACTGAAGCTTTCTTT.

This clonotype was recorded at least ten times. The chain combines TRBV7-8 with TRBJ2-3, with 7 bases aligning to TRBD1. Germline CDR1 SGHVS, CDR2 FQNEAQ. V gave up 6 bases and J gave up 0 bases; unmatched junction bases: 12. The CDR3 totals 17 residues. CDR3 loop: CASSQPRTGLSTDTQYF. In DNA form, the CDR3 reads TGTGCCAGCAGTCAGCCCCGGACAGGTCTAAGCACAGATACGCAGTATTTT.

This clonotype was recorded many times. V usage is TRBV12-3 or TRBV12-4 and J usage is TRBJ2-1; the match to TRBD2 covers 10 bases. The CDR3 runs 18 residues. The V segment lost 5 bases and the J segment 0 bases; nucleotides outside the gene matches: 10. As DNA, the CDR3 is TGTGCCAGCAGTCCCCTAGCGGGGGTCACTAGCTCCTACAATGAGCAGTTCTTC. This codes for CASSPLAGVTSSYNEQFF.

To note about this clonotype: This may stem from a read error, because a much larger clone lies one nucleotide away. This rearrangement joins TRBV7-3 to TRBJ2-2; D is unresolved. Germline V gene data show CDR1 as SGHTA and CDR2 as FQGTGA. This CDR3 has 12 amino acids. The CDR3 DNA sequence: TGTACCAGCAGCTCCTACTTATACGAGCTGTTTTTT. Translating gives CTSSSYLYELFF.